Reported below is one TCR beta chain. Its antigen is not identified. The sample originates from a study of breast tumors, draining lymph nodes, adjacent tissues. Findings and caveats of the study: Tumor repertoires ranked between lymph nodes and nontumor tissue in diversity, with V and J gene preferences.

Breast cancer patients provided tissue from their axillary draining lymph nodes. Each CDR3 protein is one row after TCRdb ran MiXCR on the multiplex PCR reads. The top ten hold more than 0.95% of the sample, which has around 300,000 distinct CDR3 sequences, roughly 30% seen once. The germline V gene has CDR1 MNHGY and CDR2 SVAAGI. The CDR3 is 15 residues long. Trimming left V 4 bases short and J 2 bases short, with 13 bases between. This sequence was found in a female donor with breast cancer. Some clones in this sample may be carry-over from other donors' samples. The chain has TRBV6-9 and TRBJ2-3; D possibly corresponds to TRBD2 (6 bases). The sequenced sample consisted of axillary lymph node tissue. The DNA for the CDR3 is TGTGCCAGCAGTTCCCTAAAGCGGGTCACAGATACGCAGTATTTT. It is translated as CASSSLKRVTDTQYF.